This record covers a single T cell receptor (beta chain). The germline CDR1 and CDR2 sequences are SGDLS and YYNGEE. The CDR3 loop spans 14 amino acids. The V and J ends lost 4 bases and 3 bases respectively, with 10 bases between them. The sample is drawn from a study of blood T cell repertoires in COVID-19. The wider study: Sites in the United States, Italy and Spain provided acute and convalescent COVID-19 samples. T cells, B-cell-depleted T cells, or PBMCs provided the cDNA or gDNA that served as material.

Profiled with immunoSEQ multiplex PCR; TCRdb holds only in-frame clones, not every one. The sample contains around 260,000 clones, roughly 88% of which appear only once. Sequencing was performed on peripheral blood. This clonotype originated in a woman aged 30 to 39 with active or convalescent COVID-19. The V call is TRBV9, the J call TRBJ2-2, with TRBD2 as a possible D gene (6 bases). The CDR3 region has the DNA TGTGCCAGCAGCCCGGGACTCCACACCGGGGAGCTGTTTTTT. It is translated as CASSPGLHTGELFF.